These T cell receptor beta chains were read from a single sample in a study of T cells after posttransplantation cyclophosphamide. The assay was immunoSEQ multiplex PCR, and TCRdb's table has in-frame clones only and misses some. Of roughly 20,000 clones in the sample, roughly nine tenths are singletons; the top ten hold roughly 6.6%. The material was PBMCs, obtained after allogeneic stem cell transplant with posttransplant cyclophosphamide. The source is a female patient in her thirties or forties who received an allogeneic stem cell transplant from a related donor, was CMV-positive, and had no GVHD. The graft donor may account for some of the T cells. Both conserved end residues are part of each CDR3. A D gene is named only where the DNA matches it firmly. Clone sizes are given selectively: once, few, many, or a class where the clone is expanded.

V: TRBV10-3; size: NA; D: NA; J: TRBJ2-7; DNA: TGTGCCATCAGCCCTGGGCAGCTACACTCCTACGAGCAGTACTTC; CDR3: CAISPGQLHSYEQYF
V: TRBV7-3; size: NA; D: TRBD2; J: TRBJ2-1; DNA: TGTGCCAGCAGCTTAGGCGGGAGAGGGGACAATGAGCAGTTCTTC; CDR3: CASSLGGRGDNEQFF
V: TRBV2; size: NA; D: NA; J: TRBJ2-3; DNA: TGTGCCAGCAGTGAGGAGGCGGGATTCACAGATACGCAGTATTTT; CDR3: CASSEEAGFTDTQYF
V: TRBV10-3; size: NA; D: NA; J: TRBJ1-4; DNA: TGTGCCATCAGTGGGGGCGAAAAACTGTTTTTT; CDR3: CAISGGEKLFF
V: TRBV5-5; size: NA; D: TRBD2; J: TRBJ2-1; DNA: TGTGCCAGCAGCTCCCTACGCGGGAGCGACTACAATGAGCAGTTCTTC; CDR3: CASSSLRGSDYNEQFF
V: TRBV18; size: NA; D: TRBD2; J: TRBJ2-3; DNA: TGTGCCAGCTCAGCCCAAACTAGCGGGAGGACGGATACGCAGTATTTT; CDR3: CASSAQTSGRTDTQYF
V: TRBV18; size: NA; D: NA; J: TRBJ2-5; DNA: TGTGCCAGCTCGCTGACAGGAGCCTACCAAGAGACCCAGTACTTC; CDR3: CASSLTGAYQETQYF
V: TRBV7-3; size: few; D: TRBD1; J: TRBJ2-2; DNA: TGTGCCAGCAGCTTAATGGGACAGGGGGCTCAGGGCACCGGGGAGCTGTTTTTT; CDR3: CASSLMGQGAQGTGELFF
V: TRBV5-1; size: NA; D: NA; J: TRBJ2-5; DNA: TGCGCCAGCAGCTTGATAAAGACCCAGTACTTC; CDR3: CASSLIKTQYF
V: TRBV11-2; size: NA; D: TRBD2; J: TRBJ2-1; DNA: TGTGCCAGCAGCCCACCCCCTAGCGGGAGGGGCAATGAGCAGTTCTTC; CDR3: CASSPPPSGRGNEQFF
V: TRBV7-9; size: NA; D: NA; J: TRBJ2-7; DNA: TGTGCCAGCAGCTCCGGACAGCGGTTATCGGGCGAGCAGTACTTC; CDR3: CASSSGQRLSGEQYF
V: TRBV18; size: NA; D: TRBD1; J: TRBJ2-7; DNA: TGTGCCAGCTCACCCGCAGGGACAGGGGTCTTAACCTACGAGCAGTACTTC; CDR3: CASSPAGTGVLTYEQYF
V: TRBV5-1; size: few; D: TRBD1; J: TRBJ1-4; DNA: TGCGCCAGCAGCTTGGGGGACAGGGGAGAAAAACTGTTTTTT; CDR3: CASSLGDRGEKLFF
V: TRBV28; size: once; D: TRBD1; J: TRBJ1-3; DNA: TGTGCCAGCAGTTTAGGCCCACCTCGCCCGGGACAGGGGTGGGGAAACACCATATATTTT; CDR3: CASSLGPPRPGQGWGNTIYF
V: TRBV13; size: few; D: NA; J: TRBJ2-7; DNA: TGTGCCAGCAGCCCGCCCAGTGGGAGCTCCTACGAGCAGTACTTC; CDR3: CASSPPSGSSYEQYF
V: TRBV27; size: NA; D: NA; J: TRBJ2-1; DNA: TGTGCCAGCCGGAAGACAGGTAACAATGAGCAGTTCTTC; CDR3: CASRKTGNNEQFF
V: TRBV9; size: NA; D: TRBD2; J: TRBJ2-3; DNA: TGTGCCAGCAGTCCCGGGACTAGGAGTACCACAGATACGCAGTATTTT; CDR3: CASSPGTRSTTDTQYF
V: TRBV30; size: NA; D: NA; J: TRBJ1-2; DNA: TGTGCCTGGTCTCACTTAGCCAGGGGCTATGGCTACACCTTC; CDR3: CAWSHLARGYGYTF
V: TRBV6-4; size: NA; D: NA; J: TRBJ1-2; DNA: TGTGCCAGCAGACCCGGGCCCCGGGAGGGCTACACCTTC; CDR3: CASRPGPREGYTF
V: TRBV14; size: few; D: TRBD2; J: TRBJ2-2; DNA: TGTGCCAGCAGACCGGGGGGGACCGGGGAGCTGTTTTTT; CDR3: CASRPGGTGELFF
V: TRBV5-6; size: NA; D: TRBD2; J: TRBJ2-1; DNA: TGTGCCAGCAGCTTTCGAGGACTAGCGGGAGACGCGCAGTTCTTC; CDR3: CASSFRGLAGDAQFF
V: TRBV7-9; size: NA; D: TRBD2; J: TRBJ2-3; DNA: TGTGCCAGCAGGTTACTAGCGGGAGTCTCCACCGGTACGCAGTATTTT; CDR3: CASRLLAGVSTGTQYF
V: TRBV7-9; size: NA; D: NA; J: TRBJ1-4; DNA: TGTGCCAGCAGCTTCGGGGTGGGCAACAATGAAAAACTGTTTTTT; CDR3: CASSFGVGNNEKLFF
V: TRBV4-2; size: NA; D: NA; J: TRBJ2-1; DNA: TGTGCCAGCAGCCAAGATTGGCTAGCACAGTACAATGAGCAGTTCTTC; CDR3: CASSQDWLAQYNEQFF
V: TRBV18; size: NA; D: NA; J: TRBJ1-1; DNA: TGTGCCAGCTCCCCTCGGGAGCTCCAGAACACTGAAGCTTTCTTT; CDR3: CASSPRELQNTEAFF
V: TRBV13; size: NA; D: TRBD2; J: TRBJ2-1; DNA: TGTGCCAGCAGCTCCGTAGCGGGAGAGGCCTACAATGAGCAGTTCTTC; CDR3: CASSSVAGEAYNEQFF
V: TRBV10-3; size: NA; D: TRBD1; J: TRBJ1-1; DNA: TGTGCCGCAAAACCTCGACAGGGGACTGGGGGGGAAGCTTTCTTT; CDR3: CAAKPRQGTGGEAFF
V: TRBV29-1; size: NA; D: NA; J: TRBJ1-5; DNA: TGCAGCGTTGCACAAGAAAACAATCAGCCCCAGCATTTT; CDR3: CSVAQENNQPQHF
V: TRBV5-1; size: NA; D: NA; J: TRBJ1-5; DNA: TGCGCCAGCAGCTTGGAGGGCCAGGGTAGCAATCAGCCCCAGCATTTT; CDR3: CASSLEGQGSNQPQHF
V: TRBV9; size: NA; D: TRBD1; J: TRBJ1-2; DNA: TGTGCCAGCAGCGTTCGACAGGGGGGTAATGGCTACACCTTC; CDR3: CASSVRQGGNGYTF
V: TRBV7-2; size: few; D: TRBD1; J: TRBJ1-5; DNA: TGTGCCAGCAGCTTATACGGGACAGGGCCCTCGGCCCAGCATTTT; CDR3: CASSLYGTGPSAQHF
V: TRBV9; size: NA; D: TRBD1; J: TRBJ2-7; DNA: TGTGCCAGCAGCGTAGACGACAGGGCTATTACCTACGAGCAGTACTTC; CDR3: CASSVDDRAITYEQYF
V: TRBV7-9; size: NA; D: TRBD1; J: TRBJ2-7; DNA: TGTGCCAGCAGCTCAGCCATGGACAGGACCTACGAGCAGTACTTC; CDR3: CASSSAMDRTYEQYF
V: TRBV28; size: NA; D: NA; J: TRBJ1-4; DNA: TGTGCCAGCAGGGACAGTTCAGAAAAACTGTTTTTT; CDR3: CASRDSSEKLFF
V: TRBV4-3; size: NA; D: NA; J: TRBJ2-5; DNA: TGCGCCAGCAGCCAAGGACAGTCGGAGACCCAGTACTTC; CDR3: CASSQGQSETQYF
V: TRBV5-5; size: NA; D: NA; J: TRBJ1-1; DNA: TGTGCCAGCAGCTTGAGAGGGCCGAACACTGAAGCTTTCTTT; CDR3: CASSLRGPNTEAFF
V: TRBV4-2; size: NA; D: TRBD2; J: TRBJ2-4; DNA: TGTGCCAGCAGCCAAGATGGGACTAGCGGAGCACTCAGGTTAACCAAAAACATTCAGTACTTC; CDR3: CASSQDGTSGALRLTKNIQYF
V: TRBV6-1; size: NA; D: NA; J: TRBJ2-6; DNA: TGTGCCAGCAGTGCTGACACCTCTGGGGCCAACGTCCTGACTTTC; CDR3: CASSADTSGANVLTF
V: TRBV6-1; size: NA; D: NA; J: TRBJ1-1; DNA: TGTGCCAGCAGGGAGGACAGACTCACTGAAGCTTTCTTT; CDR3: CASREDRLTEAFF
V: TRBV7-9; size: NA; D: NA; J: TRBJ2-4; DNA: TGTGCCAGCAGCTTACCACTAGCCAAAAACATTCAGTACTTC; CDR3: CASSLPLAKNIQYF
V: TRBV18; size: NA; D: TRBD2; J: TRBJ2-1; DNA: TGTGCCAGCTCACCACCGGGAGGGCGGAATGAGCAGTTCTTC; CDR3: CASSPPGGRNEQFF
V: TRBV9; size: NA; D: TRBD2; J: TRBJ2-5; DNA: TGTGCCAGCAGCGTAGCAGGGCTAGCGGGAGGGCCTGGGCAAGAGACCCAGTACTTC; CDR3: CASSVAGLAGGPGQETQYF
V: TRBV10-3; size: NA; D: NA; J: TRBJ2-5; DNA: TGTGCCATCAGTGAGTCGAGGGAGACCCAGTACTTC; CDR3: CAISESRETQYF
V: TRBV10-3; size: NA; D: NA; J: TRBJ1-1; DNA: TGTGCCATCAGTGAGACCCTTTCGGACACTGAAGCTTTCTTT; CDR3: CAISETLSDTEAFF
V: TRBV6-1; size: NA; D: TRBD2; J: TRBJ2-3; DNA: TGTGCCAGCAGTGAATATCCAGCGGGGCACACAGATACGCAGTATTTT; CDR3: CASSEYPAGHTDTQYF
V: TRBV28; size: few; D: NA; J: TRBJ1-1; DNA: TGTGCCAGCAGTTTAGGCAGGGTGGAAGCTTTCTTT; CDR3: CASSLGRVEAFF